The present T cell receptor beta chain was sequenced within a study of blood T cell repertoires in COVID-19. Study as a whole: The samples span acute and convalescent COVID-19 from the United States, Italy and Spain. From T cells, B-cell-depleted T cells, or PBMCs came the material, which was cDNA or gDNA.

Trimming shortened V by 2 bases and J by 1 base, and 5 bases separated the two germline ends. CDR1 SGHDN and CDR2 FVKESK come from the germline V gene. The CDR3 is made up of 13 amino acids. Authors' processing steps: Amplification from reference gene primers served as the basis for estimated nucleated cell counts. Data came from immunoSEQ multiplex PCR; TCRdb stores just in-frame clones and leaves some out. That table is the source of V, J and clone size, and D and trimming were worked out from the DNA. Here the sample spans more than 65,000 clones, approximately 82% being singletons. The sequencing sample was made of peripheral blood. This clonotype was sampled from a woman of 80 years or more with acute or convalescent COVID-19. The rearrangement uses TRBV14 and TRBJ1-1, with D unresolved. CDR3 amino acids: CASSQLRNTEAFF. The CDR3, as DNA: TGTGCCAGCAGCCAACTCCGGAACACTGAAGCTTTCTTT.